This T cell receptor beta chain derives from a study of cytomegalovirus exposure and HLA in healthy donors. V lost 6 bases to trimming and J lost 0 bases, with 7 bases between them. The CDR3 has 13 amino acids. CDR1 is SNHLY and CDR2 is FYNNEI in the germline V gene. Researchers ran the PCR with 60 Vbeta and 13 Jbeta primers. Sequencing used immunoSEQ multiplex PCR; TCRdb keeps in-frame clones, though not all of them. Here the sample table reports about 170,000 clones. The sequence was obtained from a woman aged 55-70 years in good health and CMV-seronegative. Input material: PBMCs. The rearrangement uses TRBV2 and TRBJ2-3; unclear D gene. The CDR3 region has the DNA TGTGCCAGCAGGAGATCTAGCACAGATACGCAGTATTTT. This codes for CASRRSSTDTQYF.